Presented here are 3 T cell receptor beta chains from one specimen sequenced in a study of T cell responses to AZD1222 COVID-19 vaccine. The protocol was immunoSEQ multiplex PCR, while the TCRdb copy is restricted to in-frame clones and leaves out a portion. In the table there are approximately 91,000 clones, approximately 91% of which are singletons. Sequencing was performed on peripheral blood, taken on day 0 of AZD1222 vaccination. The receptors here all came from an adult in good health.

The gene calls are TRBV29-1 and TRBJ2-7; TRBD2 might be the D (6 bases). The CDR3 consists of 14 residues. Trimming removed 1 base from V and 6 bases from J, with 16 bases in between. Germline assignment: CDR1 SQVTM and CDR2 ANQGSEA. This chain's CDR3 is CSVEVWRRGGEQYF. CDR3 DNA sequence: TGCAGCGTTGAAGTTTGGCGAAGGGGAGGCGAGCAGTACTTC.

This clone was seen only once. The V gene is TRBV7-9, the J gene TRBJ1-1; D gene unclear. Trimming left V 2 bases short and J 5 bases short, with 12 bases between. The germline V gene has CDR1 SEHNR and CDR2 FQNEAQ (reference sequence). CDR3 length equals 14 residues. The CDR3 DNA is TGTGCCAGCAGCTTATCCGGTATGGGGACTGAAGCTTTCTTT. Translating gives CASSLSGMGTEAFF.

The V and J genes are TRBV3-1 (or the pseudogene TRBV3-2) and TRBJ2-2, with no clear D. Germline CDR1 reads LGHDT; CDR2 reads YNNKEL (reference sequence). The CDR3 runs 12 residues. Trimming removed 1 base at V and 6 bases at J, with 3 bases between. Written as DNA, the CDR3 is TGTGCCAGCAGCCAAGTGGCCGGGGAGCTGTTTTTT. Amino acid sequence: CASSQVAGELFF.